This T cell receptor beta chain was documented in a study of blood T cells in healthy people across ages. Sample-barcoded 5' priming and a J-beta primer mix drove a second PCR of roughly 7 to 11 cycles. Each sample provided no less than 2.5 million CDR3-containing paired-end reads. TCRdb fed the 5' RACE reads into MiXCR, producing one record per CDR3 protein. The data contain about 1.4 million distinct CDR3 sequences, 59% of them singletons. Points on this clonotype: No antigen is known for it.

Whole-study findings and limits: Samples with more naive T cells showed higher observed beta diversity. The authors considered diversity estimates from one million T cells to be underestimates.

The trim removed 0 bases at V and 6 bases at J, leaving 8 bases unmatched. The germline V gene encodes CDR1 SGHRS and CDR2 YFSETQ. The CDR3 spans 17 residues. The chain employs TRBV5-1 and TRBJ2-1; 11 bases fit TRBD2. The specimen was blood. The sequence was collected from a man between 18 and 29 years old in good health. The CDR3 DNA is TGCGCCAGCAGCTTGGGGCCTACTAGCGGGGGATTCAATGAGCAGTTCTTC. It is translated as CASSLGPTSGGFNEQFF. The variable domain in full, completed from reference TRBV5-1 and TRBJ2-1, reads KAGVTQTPRYLIKTRGQQVTLSCSPISGHRSVSWYQQTPGQGLQFLFEYFSETQRNKGNFPGRFSGRQFSNSRSEMNVSTLELGDSALYLCASSLGPTSGGFNEQFFGPGTRLTVL.